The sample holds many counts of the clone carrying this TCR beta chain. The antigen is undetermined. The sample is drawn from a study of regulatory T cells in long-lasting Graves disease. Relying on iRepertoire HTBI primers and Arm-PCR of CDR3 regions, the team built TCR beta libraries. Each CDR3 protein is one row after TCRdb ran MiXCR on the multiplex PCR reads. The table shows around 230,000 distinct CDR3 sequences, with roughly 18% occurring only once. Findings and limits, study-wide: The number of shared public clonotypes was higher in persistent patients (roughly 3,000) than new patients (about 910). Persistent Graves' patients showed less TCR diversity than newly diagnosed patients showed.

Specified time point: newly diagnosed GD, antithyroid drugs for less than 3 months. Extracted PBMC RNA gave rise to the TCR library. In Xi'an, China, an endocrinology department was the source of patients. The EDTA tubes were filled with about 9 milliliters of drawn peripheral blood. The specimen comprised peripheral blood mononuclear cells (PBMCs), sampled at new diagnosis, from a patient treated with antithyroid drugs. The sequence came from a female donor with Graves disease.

The CDR3 sequence is CASSLGLGRTEAFF. The CDR3 nucleotides are TGTGCCAGCAGCTTAGGTTTGGGCCGGACTGAAGCTTTCTTT. The chain uses TRBV7-9 and TRBJ1-1; D is undetermined. The germline CDR1 and CDR2 sequences are SEHNR and FQNEAQ (reference sequence). Trimming removed 1 base at V and 5 bases at J, with 11 bases between. The CDR3 runs 14 residues.